The 30 T cell receptor beta chains reported below all come from one sample, sequenced in a study of cytomegalovirus exposure and HLA in healthy donors. Sequenced by immunoSEQ multiplex PCR; TCRdb stores in-frame clones only, minus some. The repertoire holds about 180,000 clones, about 85% seen once, with 15% to 20% in the top ten. What was sequenced was PBMCs. These TCRs come from a man aged 18 to 30 in good health and CMV-seropositive.

The V call is TRBV6-6, the J call TRBJ2-5; D might be TRBD1 (6 bases). The CDR3 has 16 amino acids. Germline CDR1 and CDR2: MNHNY and SVGAGI (reference sequence). The ends were cut back, 8 bases at V and 2 bases at J, with 21 bases in the middle. The CDR3 coding sequence is TGTGCCAGCCGGGCAGGGGTTGCAATGGGGCAAGAGACCCAGTACTTC. Its translation: CASRAGVAMGQETQYF.

The chain links TRBV29-1 to TRBJ1-5, with 7 nucleotides matching TRBD1. The CDR3 has 15 residues. Germline V gene sequence: CDR1 SQVTM, CDR2 ANQGSEA. Trimming cost V 6 bases and J 7 bases; bases outside gene matches: 15. The CDR3 region has the DNA TGCAGCGTGATAATCGGGACAGTTGGGGGACAGCCCCAGCATTTT. Protein: CSVIIGTVGGQPQHF.

The CDR3, as DNA: TGTGCCAGCAGTTTAAGGAGCGGGGGGTTTCGAGAAGATACGCAGTATTTT. The encoded protein is CASSLRSGGFREDTQYF. The chain is built from TRBV28 and TRBJ2-3; 9 nucleotides agree with TRBD2. The V gene end was trimmed by 2 bases and the J gene end by 5 bases; junction bases not matched to a gene: 11. The CDR3 is 17 residues long. The germline V gene encodes CDR1 MDHEN and CDR2 SYDVKM.

This chain links TRBV2 with TRBJ1-1; a possible D gene is TRBD1 (6 bases). Between the trimmed V and J ends, which lost 8 bases and 5 bases, there was a span of 15 bases. In germline, CDR1 is SNHLY, CDR2 FYNNEI. The CDR3 is made up of 13 amino acids. Here the CDR3 DNA reads TGTGCCAGCGAGGGCGGGGGCAGAACTGAAGCTTTCTTT. This gives the protein CASEGGGRTEAFF.

The rearrangement joins TRBV5-1 to TRBJ1-3; 9 bases match TRBD1. Per germline, CDR1 SGHRS and CDR2 YFSETQ. The CDR3 is made up of 17 amino acids. With V trimmed by 4 bases and J by 0 bases, 8 bases remained unmatched. CDR3 coding DNA: TGCGCCAGCAGCCCCACGACAGGGGGGAACTCTGGAAACACCATATATTTT. Its translation: CASSPTTGGNSGNTIYF.

V and J are TRBV5-1 and TRBJ2-1, with 7 bases fitting TRBD2. This CDR3 is built from 14 residues. Trimming at V came to 0 bases and at J to 6 bases, leaving 3 bases not matched to a gene. Germline V CDR1 and CDR2: SGHRS, YFSETQ. The CDR3 coding sequence is TGCGCCAGCAGCTTGGGATGGGGGGGCAATGAGCAGTTCTTC. Translated, it gives CASSLGWGGNEQFF.

The CDR3 is CAISEGQGNQPQHF. CDR3 bases: TGTGCCATCAGTGAGGGACAGGGGAATCAGCCCCAGCATTTT. This chain connects TRBV10-3 to TRBJ1-5, with TRBD1 matching 9 bases. V was clipped by 2 bases and J by 4 bases; unmatched bases: 0. Germline values: CDR1 ENHRY, CDR2 SYGVKD. The CDR3 has 14 residues.

This clone appeared once. The chain recombines TRBV5-4 with TRBJ2-7; D perhaps matches TRBD2 (6 bases). Germline CDR1 and CDR2: SGHNT and YYREEE (reference sequence). V shed 2 bases and J shed 0 bases, with 9 bases lying between them. The CDR3 runs to 14 residues. CDR3 nucleotide sequence: TGTGCCAGCAGCTTCGACGGGAGCTCCTACGAGCAGTACTTC. It is translated as CASSFDGSSYEQYF.

This clone was detected only a few times. The DNA for the CDR3 is TGTGCCAGCAGCCCCTGGGAGGTCACTAATGAGCAGTTCTTC. Amino acids: CASSPWEVTNEQFF. V and J are TRBV7-2 and TRBJ2-1; D possibly corresponds to TRBD2 (6 bases). V was pared by 5 bases and J by 7 bases, with 15 bases between. Germline assignment: CDR1 SGHTA and CDR2 FQGNSA. The CDR3 is 14 amino acids.

This clone was seen only once. The chain employs TRBV7-8 and TRBJ2-2; 7 bases line up with TRBD2. The CDR3 is 15 amino acids. The ends lost 5 bases at V and 15 bases at J; junction bases unmatched: 18. CDR1 and CDR2 from the germline V gene are SGHVS and FQNEAQ. The CDR3, as DNA: TGTGCCAGCAGCCTACCCCTCGGACTGGCGGGGAGGGTGTTTTTT. Its protein product is CASSLPLGLAGRVFF.

The CDR3 DNA sequence: TGTGCCAGCAGTTTAGGGGCCAGCTCCTACAATGAGCAGTTCTTC. This codes for CASSLGASSYNEQFF. The gene calls are TRBV27 and TRBJ2-1; weak D call: TRBD1 (5 bases). V lost 2 bases, J lost 0 bases, and 8 bases lay in between. The CDR3 loop spans 15 amino acids. Per germline, CDR1 MNHEY and CDR2 SMNVEV (reference sequence).

The genes are TRBV7-9 and TRBJ2-5, with 9 nucleotides matching TRBD1. Per the germline V gene, CDR1 is SEHNR and CDR2 is FQNEAQ (reference sequence). This CDR3 region has 18 residues. After removal of 1 base from V and 3 bases from J, the junction contained 12 bases not matched to a gene. The CDR3 here is CASSLVGTGPEGEETQYF. DNA for the CDR3: TGTGCCAGCAGCTTAGTCGGGACAGGGCCTGAAGGGGAAGAGACCCAGTACTTC.

The gene calls are TRBV4-2 and TRBJ2-3; 8 positions agree with TRBD2. CDR1 is LGHNA and CDR2 is YNFKEQ in the germline V gene. The CDR3 runs to 18 residues. V lost 2 bases to trimming and J lost 0 bases; unmatched junction nucleotides: 10. The CDR3 spells CASSQSRGAGGSTDTQYF. The CDR3 DNA reads as TGTGCCAGCAGCCAATCAAGGGGGGCGGGAGGTAGCACAGATACGCAGTATTTT.

The J gene is TRBJ1-5, the V gene TRBV28; D is possibly TRBD1 (6 bases). CDR1 is MDHEN and CDR2 is SYDVKM in the germline V gene. Trimming took 5 bases from V and 0 from J, leaving 17 bases between them. The CDR3 length is 17 residues. DNA for the CDR3: TGTGCCAGCAGTCCGGAACAGGGTATGGATAGCAATCAGCCCCAGCATTTT. Encoded protein: CASSPEQGMDSNQPQHF. Combining the CDR3 with reference TRBV28 and TRBJ1-5 gives the whole variable domain DVKVTQSSRYLVKRTGEKVFLECVQDMDHENMFWYRQDPGLGLRLIYFSYDVKMKEKGDIPEGYSVSREKKERFSLILESASTNQTSMYLCASSPEQGMDSNQPQHFGDGTRLSIL.

This chain uses TRBV6-4 with TRBJ2-6; perhaps TRBD1 as D (6 bases). Trimming pared 2 bases from V and 4 bases from J, leaving 9 bases between. This CDR3 is 15 amino acids long. The V gene's germline CDR1 is MRHNA and CDR2 SNTAGT. DNA of the CDR3: TGTGCCAGCAGTGACAAGGGGGTCGGGGCCAACGTCCTGACTTTC. Translation: CASSDKGVGANVLTF.

The chain combines TRBV9 with TRBJ1-4, with a possible D match to TRBD1 (5 bases). V was trimmed by 4 bases and J by 7 bases, leaving 14 bases between them. CDR3 size: 14 residues. CDR1 and CDR2 (germline): SGDLS, YYNGEE. CDR3: CASSPQGLGEKLFF. CDR3 DNA: TGTGCCAGCAGCCCCCAGGGATTGGGTGAAAAACTGTTTTTT.

This clone came up once. The V and J genes are TRBV5-5 and TRBJ2-3; 8 nucleotides match TRBD2. Losses at the gene ends were 0 bases for V and 2 bases for J; bases not matched to a gene: 11. Per the germline V gene, CDR1 is SGHKS and CDR2 is YYEKEE (reference sequence). CDR3 length: 18 amino acids. CDR3 nucleotide sequence: TGTGCCAGCAGCTTGGGTTTAGCGGGGACGTTTATCACAGATACGCAGTATTTT. Its protein product is CASSLGLAGTFITDTQYF.

The chain joins TRBV7-9 to TRBJ1-1; TRBD1 might be the D (6 bases). This CDR3 has 15 amino acids. V lost 6 bases and J lost 1, with 15 bases in between. Germline assignment: CDR1 SEHNR and CDR2 FQNEAQ (reference sequence). This CDR3 reads CASSPPGHPNTEAFF. Written as DNA, the CDR3 is TGTGCCAGCAGTCCACCGGGACATCCGAACACTGAAGCTTTCTTT.

This chain links TRBV10-2 with TRBJ1-6; D remains ambiguous. The V end lost 11 bases, the J end lost 14 bases, and 13 bases lay between the germline ends. Germline V gene lookup returns CDR1 WSHSY and CDR2 SAAADI. The length of the CDR3 is 10 residues. This CDR3 reads CASLGESLHF. The CDR3 bases are TGCGCCTCCCTTGGGGAGTCCCTCCACTTT.

The chain has TRBV7-9 and TRBJ2-5, with 11 positions matching TRBD1. Germline V gene lookup returns CDR1 SEHNR and CDR2 FQNEAQ (reference sequence). Losses at the gene ends were 0 bases for V and 4 bases for J; bases not matched to a gene: 4. The CDR3 contains 16 residues. The CDR3 protein is CASSLAGQGAAETQYF. The CDR3, as DNA: TGTGCCAGCAGCTTAGCCGGACAGGGGGCTGCAGAGACCCAGTACTTC.

A note on this clone: Other DNA sequences within the sample encode an identical CDR3. V usage is TRBV6-1 and J usage is TRBJ2-3; D is perhaps TRBD2 (5 bases). CDR1 MNHNS and CDR2 SASEGT come from the germline V gene. Trimming left V 2 bases short and J 0 bases short, with 9 bases between. The CDR3 consists of 15 residues. CDR3 sequence reads: CASSESRGSTDTQYF. CDR3 sequence (DNA): TGTGCCAGCAGTGAATCCCGCGGGAGCACAGATACGCAGTATTTT.

This clone was seen a single time. This chain connects TRBV28 to TRBJ1-2, with TRBD1 identical over 8 bases. The length of the CDR3 is 13 residues. The J segment lost 8 bases and the V segment lost 6 bases, leaving 8 bases of the junction unmatched. CDR1 is MDHEN and CDR2 is SYDVKM in the germline V gene. The CDR3 is CASSQDRVNGYTF. The CDR3 coding sequence is TGTGCCAGCAGCCAGGACAGGGTAAACGGCTACACCTTC.

The chain has TRBV6-6 and TRBJ1-5; 7 bases fit TRBD1. Germline CDR1 is MNHNY and CDR2 is SVGAGI (reference sequence). The length of the CDR3 is 14 residues. Unmatched junction bases numbered 5, after V lost 6 bases and J lost 3 bases. The CDR3 nucleotides are TGTGCCAGCAGAATAGAGGGGGCCAATCAGCCCCAGCATTTT. Protein sequence: CASRIEGANQPQHF.

The sample holds a few counts of this clone. The chain carries TRBV7-3 and TRBJ2-1; TRBD2 is a possible D gene (6 bases). Trimming shortened V by 5 bases and J by 0 bases, and 14 bases separated the two germline ends. Germline V lookup: CDR1 SGHTA, CDR2 FQGTGA. CDR3 size: 16 residues. CDR3 DNA sequence: TGTGCCAGCAGCCCAGGAGGGGCCAGCTCCTACAATGAGCAGTTCTTC. It codes for CASSPGGASSYNEQFF.

V gene TRBV19 combines with J gene TRBJ1-1; 10 bases map to TRBD1. CDR1 and CDR2 (germline): LNHDA, SQIVND (reference sequence). Trimming removed 3 bases from V and 4 bases from J; junction bases left unmatched: 5. The CDR3 contains 15 residues. CDR3 sequence reads: CASSMGGTGATEAFF. The DNA for the CDR3 is TGTGCCAGTAGTATGGGAGGGACAGGGGCCACTGAAGCTTTCTTT.

V usage is TRBV9 and J usage is TRBJ2-1; 9 nucleotides align to TRBD1. The CDR3 runs to 17 residues. With V trimmed by 3 bases and J by 0 bases, 7 bases remained unmatched. Germline V gene data show CDR1 as SGDLS and CDR2 as YYNGEE. CDR3 DNA: TGTGCCAGCAGCGCCGGGGGGACAGGGCCCTCCTACAATGAGCAGTTCTTC. As protein: CASSAGGTGPSYNEQFF.

This rearrangement joins TRBV28 to TRBJ2-1, with TRBD1 matching over 7 bases. Per the germline V gene, CDR1 is MDHEN and CDR2 is SYDVKM. J gave up 5 bases and V 5 bases, and 6 bases lay outside the gene matches. This CDR3 comprises 14 residues. The CDR3 bases are TGTGCCAGCAGTATTACAGACAGGGACAATGAGCAGTTCTTC. Its protein is CASSITDRDNEQFF. Filled out from reference TRBV28 and TRBJ2-1, the complete variable domain reads DVKVTQSSRYLVKRTGEKVFLECVQDMDHENMFWYRQDPGLGLRLIYFSYDVKMKEKGDIPEGYSVSREKKERFSLILESASTNQTSMYLCASSITDRDNEQFFGPGTRLTVL.

This chain links TRBV11-3 with TRBJ1-3; no definite D call. Germline V gene lookup returns CDR1 SGHNT and CDR2 YENEEA. The ends were cut back, 4 bases at V and 1 base at J, with 5 bases in the middle. The CDR3 loop spans 13 amino acids. The chain's CDR3 is CASSSRSGNTIYF. Written as DNA, the CDR3 is TGTGCCAGCAGCTCCAGATCTGGAAACACCATATATTTT.

The CDR3 DNA reads TGTGCCAGCAGTTTTTCGGGGGACTATGGCTACACCTTC. Protein: CASSFSGDYGYTF. The chain combines TRBV27 with TRBJ1-2; D perhaps matches TRBD1 (5 bases). Germline CDR1 reads MNHEY; CDR2 reads SMNVEV (reference sequence). Trimming removed 3 bases at V and 3 bases at J, with 8 bases between. CDR3 length: 13 amino acids.

This clone was found once. The CDR3 DNA follows: TGTGCCAGCAGCATTAGAATGGGGGGGGACACAGATACGCAGTATTTT. It encodes CASSIRMGGDTDTQYF. This chain uses TRBV9 with TRBJ2-3; 7 bases are shared with TRBD2. CDR1 SGDLS and CDR2 YYNGEE come from the germline V gene. This CDR3 spans 16 amino acids. The V gene end was trimmed by 4 bases and the J gene end by 2 bases; junction bases not matched to a gene: 10.